This T cell receptor (beta chain) was obtained from a study of blood T cell repertoires in COVID-19. Study details: Samples of COVID-19 (acute and convalescent) were obtained from the United States, Italy and Spain. T cells, B-cell-depleted T cells, or PBMCs provided the cDNA or gDNA that served as material.

As processed by the authors: Reference gene primer amplification in the assay estimated nucleated cell counts. Here immunoSEQ multiplex PCR was the method, and the copy in TCRdb shows in-frame clones only, minus some. V and J calls and clone size are given by that table; D and trimming were obtained from the DNA. The sample contains 70,000 to 85,000 clones, roughly four fifths of which appear only once. After removal of 1 base from V and 6 bases from J, the junction contained 3 bases not matched to a gene. The germline gives CDR1 MGHDK, CDR2 SYGVNS. This CDR3 is 15 amino acids long. Sequences were obtained from peripheral blood. The V gene is TRBV25-1, the J gene TRBJ1-3, with 10 bases identical to TRBD1. This sequence originates from a human donor in a cohort sampled during active COVID-19. The CDR3 DNA reads TGTGCCAGCAGTGAATCTGGGACAGGGGTAAACACCATATATTTT. Protein product: CASSESGTGVNTIYF.